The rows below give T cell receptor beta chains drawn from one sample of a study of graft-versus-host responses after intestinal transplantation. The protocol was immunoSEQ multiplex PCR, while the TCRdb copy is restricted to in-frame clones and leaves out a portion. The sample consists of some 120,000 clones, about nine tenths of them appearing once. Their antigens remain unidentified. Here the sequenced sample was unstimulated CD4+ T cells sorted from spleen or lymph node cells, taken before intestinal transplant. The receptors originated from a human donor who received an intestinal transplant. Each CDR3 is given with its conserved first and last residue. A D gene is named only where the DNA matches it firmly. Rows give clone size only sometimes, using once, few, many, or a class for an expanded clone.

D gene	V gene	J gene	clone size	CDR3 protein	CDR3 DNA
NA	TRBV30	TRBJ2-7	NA	CAWEGQFVGINEQYF	TGTGCCTGGGAGGGCCAGTTTGTGGGGATCAACGAGCAGTACTTC
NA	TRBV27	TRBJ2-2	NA	CASSPQGPGELFF	TGTGCCAGCAGTCCGCAGGGCCCCGGGGAGCTGTTTTTT
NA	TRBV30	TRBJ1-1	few	CAWSVRGGTEAFF	TGTGCCTGGAGTGTAAGGGGAGGCACTGAAGCTTTCTTT
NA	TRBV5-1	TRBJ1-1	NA	CASSSRDTEAFF	TGCGCCAGCAGCAGCCGGGACACTGAAGCTTTCTTT
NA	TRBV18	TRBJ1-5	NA	CASSPAGSRNQPQHF	TGTGCCAGCTCCCCGGCGGGGTCCAGGAATCAGCCCCAGCATTTT
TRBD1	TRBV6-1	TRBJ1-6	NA	CASKTGGTYNSPLHF	TGTGCCAGCAAAACAGGGGGCACGTATAATTCACCCCTCCACTTT
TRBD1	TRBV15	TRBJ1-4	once	CATSRDTGVANEKLFF	TGTGCCACCAGCAGGGATACAGGGGTTGCTAATGAAAAACTGTTTTTT
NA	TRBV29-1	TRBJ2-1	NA	CSVEWGLYNEQFF	TGCAGCGTTGAATGGGGGCTCTACAATGAGCAGTTCTTC
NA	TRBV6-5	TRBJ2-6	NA	CASSYGRVWGANVLTF	TGTGCCAGCAGTTACGGTCGAGTGTGGGGGGCCAACGTCCTGACTTTC
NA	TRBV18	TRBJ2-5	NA	CASSPDRVQETQYF	TGTGCCAGCTCACCTGACAGAGTTCAAGAGACCCAGTACTTC
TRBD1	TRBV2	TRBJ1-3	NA	CASGKDRRGNTIYF	TGTGCCAGCGGTAAGGACAGGCGTGGAAACACCATATATTTT
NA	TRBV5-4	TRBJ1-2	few	CASSLDSNYGYTF	TGTGCCAGCAGCTTGGACTCTAACTATGGCTACACCTTC
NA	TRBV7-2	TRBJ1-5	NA	CASSLGAGNQPQHF	TGTGCCAGCAGCTTAGGGGCAGGGAATCAGCCCCAGCATTTT
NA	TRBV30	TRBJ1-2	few	CAWSVRGANYGYTF	TGTGCCTGGAGTGTAAGAGGAGCTAACTATGGCTACACCTTC
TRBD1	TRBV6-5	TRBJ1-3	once	CASSRQGPGNTIYF	TGTGCCAGCAGTCGACAGGGTCCTGGAAACACCATATATTTT
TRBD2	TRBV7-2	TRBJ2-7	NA	CASSLSGLAGELQYF	TGTGCCAGCAGCTTATCCGGACTAGCGGGAGAGTTGCAGTACTTC
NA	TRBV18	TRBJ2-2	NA	CASSPGPMNTGELFF	TGTGCCAGCTCACCAGGGCCCATGAACACCGGGGAGCTGTTTTTT
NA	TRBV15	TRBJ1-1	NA	CATSRVITGYGEAFF	TGTGCCACCAGCAGAGTAATTACAGGGTATGGGGAAGCTTTCTTT
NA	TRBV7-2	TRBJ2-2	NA	CASSLTVGTGELFF	TGTGCCAGCAGCCTCACAGTGGGCACCGGGGAGCTGTTTTTT
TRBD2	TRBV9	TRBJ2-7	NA	CASSVGGSGASYEQYF	TGTGCCAGCAGCGTAGGAGGTAGCGGGGCCTCCTACGAGCAGTACTTC
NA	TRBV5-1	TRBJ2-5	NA	CASSLGSYSQETQYF	TGCGCCAGCAGCTTGGGAAGCTACTCTCAAGAGACCCAGTACTTC
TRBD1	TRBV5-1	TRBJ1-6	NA	CASSLSGTGDSPLHF	TGCGCCAGCAGCTTGTCCGGGACAGGGGATTCACCCCTCCACTTT
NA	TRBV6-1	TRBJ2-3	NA	CASSEIRSWSTDTQYF	TGTGCCAGCAGTGAAATCCGGTCGTGGAGCACAGATACGCAGTATTTT
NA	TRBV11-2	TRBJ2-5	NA	CASSLDLQGGLETQYF	TGTGCCAGCAGCTTAGACCTACAGGGGGGGTTGGAGACCCAGTACTTC
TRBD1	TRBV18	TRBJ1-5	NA	CASSPQPGQGIGSNQPQHF	TGTGCCAGCTCACCTCAACCGGGACAGGGGATCGGAAGCAATCAGCCCCAGCATTTT
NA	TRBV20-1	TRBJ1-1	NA	CSARDRMEAFF	TGCAGTGCTAGAGACAGGATGGAAGCTTTCTTT
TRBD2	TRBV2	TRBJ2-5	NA	CASSEARIAGVQETQYF	TGTGCCAGCAGTGAAGCGCGTATAGCGGGGGTCCAAGAGACCCAGTACTTC
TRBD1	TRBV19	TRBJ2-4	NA	CASSRGQGWSGNIQYF	TGTGCCAGTAGTAGGGGACAGGGATGGTCGGGAAACATTCAGTACTTC
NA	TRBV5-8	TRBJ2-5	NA	CASSLRTDQETQYF	TGTGCCAGCAGCCTACGGACAGACCAAGAGACCCAGTACTTC
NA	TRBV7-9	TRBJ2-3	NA	CASSLGVPDTQYF	TGTGCCAGCAGCTTAGGCGTTCCAGATACGCAGTATTTT
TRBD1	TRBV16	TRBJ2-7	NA	CASSYNRGYEQYF	TGTGCCAGCAGCTACAACAGGGGTTACGAGCAGTACTTC
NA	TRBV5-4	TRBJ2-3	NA	CASSLYTDTQYF	TGTGCCAGCAGCCTATACACAGATACGCAGTATTTT
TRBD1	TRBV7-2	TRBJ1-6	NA	CASSLTGQVLFAPLHF	TGTGCCAGCAGCTTGACTGGACAGGTCTTGTTTGCGCCCCTCCACTTT
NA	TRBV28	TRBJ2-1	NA	CASSGNRDNYNEQFF	TGTGCCAGCAGTGGGAACAGGGATAACTACAATGAGCAGTTCTTC
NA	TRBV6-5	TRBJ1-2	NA	CASSRGPAYGYTF	TGTGCCAGCAGTAGGGGTCCCGCCTATGGCTACACCTTC
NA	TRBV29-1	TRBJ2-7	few	CSVAQNYEQYF	TGCAGCGTTGCCCAGAACTACGAGCAGTACTTC
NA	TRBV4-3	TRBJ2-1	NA	CASSQDPFRGYNEQFF	TGCGCCAGCAGCCAAGATCCCTTTCGGGGGTACAATGAGCAGTTCTTC